The 11 T cell receptor beta chains below come from one sample, sequenced in a study of cytomegalovirus exposure and HLA in healthy donors. TCRdb keeps only in-frame clones here, not all; method: immunoSEQ multiplex PCR. The table records hundreds of thousands of clones, around nine tenths of them present only once. Sequencing used PBMCs. These receptors were obtained from a young woman in good health and CMV-seropositive.

The V call is TRBV30, the J call TRBJ1-5, with D possibly matching TRBD1 (6 bases). The germline CDR1 and CDR2 sequences are GTSNPN and SVGIG (reference sequence). CDR3 length: 15 amino acids. Trimming left V 3 bases short and J 0 bases short, with 12 bases between. The DNA of the CDR3 is TGTGCCTGGAGGACGAAACAGGGTAGCAATCAGCCCCAGCATTTT. It translates to CAWRTKQGSNQPQHF.

The chain joins TRBV29-1 to TRBJ2-7; a possible D gene is TRBD2 (5 bases). Trimming shortened V by 7 bases and J by 6 bases, and 13 bases separated the two germline ends. This CDR3 spans 11 amino acids. Germline V gives CDR1 SQVTM, CDR2 ANQGSEA. CDR3 residues: CSGGGEGEQYF. In DNA form, the CDR3 reads TGCAGCGGAGGAGGAGAAGGCGAGCAGTACTTC.

A single count supports this clone. The chain is built from TRBV28 and TRBJ1-1, with D tentatively TRBD1 (5 bases). Per germline, CDR1 MDHEN and CDR2 SYDVKM. Trimming pared 1 base from V and 0 bases from J, leaving 9 bases between. This CDR3 contains 15 residues. Here the CDR3 DNA reads TGTGCCAGCAGTTTATCGCTGGGGCTGAACACTGAAGCTTTCTTT. Encoded protein: CASSLSLGLNTEAFF.

The V gene is TRBV11-3, the J gene TRBJ2-1; D gene unclear. V shed 1 base and J shed 4 bases, with 5 bases lying between them. Germline CDR1 is SGHNT and CDR2 is YENEEA. The CDR3 is made up of 13 amino acids. The CDR3 bases are TGTGCCAGCAGCTTAGTCCGGTACAATGAGCAGTTCTTC. This sequence encodes CASSLVRYNEQFF.

This clone was seen a few times. The genes are TRBV6-5 and TRBJ2-7, with 7 nucleotides matching TRBD1. This CDR3 is built from 15 residues. J was trimmed by 5 bases and V by 4 bases; bases with no gene match: 11. In germline, CDR1 is MNHEY, CDR2 SVGAGI. As DNA, the CDR3 is TGTGCCAGCAGTTCCGAAACGGGACAGTTCAACGAGCAGTACTTC. Translation: CASSSETGQFNEQYF.

The chain combines TRBV2 with TRBJ1-5; a possible D gene is TRBD1 (5 bases). CDR1 is SNHLY, CDR2 FYNNEI, per germline. V was pared by 7 bases and J by 6 bases, with 19 bases between. The CDR3 length is 15 residues. The CDR3 protein is CASTPNTGSGQPQHF. CDR3 nucleotides: TGTGCCAGCACCCCGAATACAGGTTCGGGTCAGCCCCAGCATTTT.

This sequence joins TRBV4-1 and TRBJ2-1; D is perhaps TRBD2 (5 bases). Germline V gives CDR1 MGHRA, CDR2 YSYEKL. There are 16 residues in the CDR3. V shed 3 bases and J shed 0 bases, with 12 bases lying between them. CDR3 nucleotides: TGCGCCAGCAGCCAGAGGGCCCAACGCTCCTACAATGAGCAGTTCTTC. Translating gives CASSQRAQRSYNEQFF.

The CDR3 DNA reads TGCGCCAGCAGCTTGGATTACAGCCTGAACACTGAAGCTTTCTTT. This codes for CASSLDYSLNTEAFF. J is TRBJ1-1 and V is TRBV5-1; D not resolved. Trimming left V 0 bases short and J 0 bases short, with 9 bases between. This CDR3 comprises 15 residues. The germline V gene encodes CDR1 SGHRS and CDR2 YFSETQ.

The chain joins TRBV28 to TRBJ2-7, with TRBD1 matching over 10 bases. With 6 bases clipped from V and 2 bases from J, the junction kept 7 bases outside the gene matches. Germline loops: CDR1 MDHEN, CDR2 SYDVKM. The CDR3 is 15 amino acids. In DNA, the CDR3 is TGTGCCAGCAGCATTGGGACAGGGGCACCCTACGAGCAGTACTTC. It translates to CASSIGTGAPYEQYF.

This clone showed up just once. The J gene is TRBJ2-3, the V gene TRBV27; 8 bases agree with TRBD2. This CDR3 has 15 amino acids. The trim removed 7 bases at V and 0 bases at J, leaving 6 bases unmatched. Germline assignment: CDR1 MNHEY and CDR2 SMNVEV (reference sequence). Here the CDR3 DNA reads TGTGCCAGCACCAGTAGCGGGGAGAGCACAGATACGCAGTATTTT. Its protein product is CASTSSGESTDTQYF.

The chain carries TRBV4-1 and TRBJ2-1; 8 bases are shared with TRBD2. The germline V gene has CDR1 MGHRA and CDR2 YSYEKL. The ends lost 4 bases at V and 5 bases at J; junction bases unmatched: 4. This CDR3 has 14 residues. The CDR3 sequence is CASSRQLADNEQFF. Here the CDR3 DNA reads TGCGCCAGCAGCCGACAACTAGCGGACAATGAGCAGTTCTTC.